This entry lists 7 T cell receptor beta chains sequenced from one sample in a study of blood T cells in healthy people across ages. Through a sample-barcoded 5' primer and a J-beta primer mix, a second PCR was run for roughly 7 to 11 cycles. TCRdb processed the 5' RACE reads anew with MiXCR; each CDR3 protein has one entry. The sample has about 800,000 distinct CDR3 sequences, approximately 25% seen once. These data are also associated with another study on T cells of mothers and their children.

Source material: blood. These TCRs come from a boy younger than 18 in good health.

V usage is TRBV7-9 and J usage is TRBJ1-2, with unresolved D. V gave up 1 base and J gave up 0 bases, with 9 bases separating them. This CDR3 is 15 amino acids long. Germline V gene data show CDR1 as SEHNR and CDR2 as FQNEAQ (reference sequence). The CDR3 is CASSLVPASNYGYTF. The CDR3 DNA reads TGTGCCAGCAGCTTAGTCCCAGCTTCTAACTATGGCTACACCTTC.

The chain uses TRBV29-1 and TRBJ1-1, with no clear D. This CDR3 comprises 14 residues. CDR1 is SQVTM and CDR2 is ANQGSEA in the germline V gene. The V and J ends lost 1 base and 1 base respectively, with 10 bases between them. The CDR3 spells CSVEGQEQNTEAFF. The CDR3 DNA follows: TGCAGCGTTGAAGGGCAGGAGCAGAACACTGAAGCTTTCTTT.

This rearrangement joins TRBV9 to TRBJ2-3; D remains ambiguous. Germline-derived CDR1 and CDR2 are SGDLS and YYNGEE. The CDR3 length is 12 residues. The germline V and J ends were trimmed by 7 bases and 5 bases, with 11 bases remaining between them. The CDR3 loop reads CASGKVKDTQYF. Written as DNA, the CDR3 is TGTGCCAGCGGGAAGGTGAAAGATACGCAGTATTTT.

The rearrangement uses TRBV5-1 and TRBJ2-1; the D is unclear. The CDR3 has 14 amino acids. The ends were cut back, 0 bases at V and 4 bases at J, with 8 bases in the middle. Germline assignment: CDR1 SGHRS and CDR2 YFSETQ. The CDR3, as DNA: TGCGCCAGCAGCTTGGTCGGCGTTTACAATGAGCAGTTCTTC. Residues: CASSLVGVYNEQFF.

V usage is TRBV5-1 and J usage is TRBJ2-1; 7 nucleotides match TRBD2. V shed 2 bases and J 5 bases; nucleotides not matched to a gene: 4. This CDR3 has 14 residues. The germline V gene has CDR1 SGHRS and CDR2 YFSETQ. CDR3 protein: CASSLPAGHNEQFF. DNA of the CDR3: TGCGCCAGCAGCTTACCAGCGGGGCACAATGAGCAGTTCTTC.

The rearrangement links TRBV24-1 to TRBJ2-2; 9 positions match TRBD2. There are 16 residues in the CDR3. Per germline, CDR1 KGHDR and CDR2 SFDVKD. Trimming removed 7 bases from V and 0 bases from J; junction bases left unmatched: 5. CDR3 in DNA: TGTGCCACCAGCCCGACTAGCGGACCGAACACCGGGGAGCTGTTTTTT. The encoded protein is CATSPTSGPNTGELFF.

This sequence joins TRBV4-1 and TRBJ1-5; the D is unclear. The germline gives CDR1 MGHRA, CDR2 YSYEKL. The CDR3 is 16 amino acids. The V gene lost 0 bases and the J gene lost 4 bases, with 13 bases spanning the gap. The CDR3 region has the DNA TGCGCCAGCAGCCAAGATCGGAACAGTGAGAATCAGCCCCAGCATTTT. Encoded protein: CASSQDRNSENQPQHF.